This TCR beta chain was captured in a study of blood T cell repertoires in COVID-19. Looking at the study overall: Sites across the United States, Italy and Spain contributed samples from acute and convalescent COVID-19. PBMCs, B-cell-depleted T cells, or T cells provided the cDNA or gDNA that made up the material.

Authors' processing steps: Nucleated cell counts were estimated from reference gene primer amplification. The data were produced by immunoSEQ multiplex PCR, yet TCRdb's version contains in-frame clones alone and is incomplete. V, J and clone size were drawn from that table, and D and trimming were deduced from the DNA. In the table there are about 250,000 clones, around 90% of which are singletons. With 10 bases removed from V and 7 bases from J, the gap between germline ends came to 14 bases. Germline CDR1 reads ENHRY; CDR2 reads SYGVKD. The CDR3 totals 12 residues. This chain links TRBV10-3 with TRBJ1-5; perhaps TRBD1 as D (6 bases). This receptor was identified in a woman aged 40 to 55 who had recovered from COVID-19. The source material was peripheral blood. In DNA form, the CDR3 reads TGTGCCACCGCCCGGGGGGGCCAGCCCCAGCATTTT. It encodes CATARGGQPQHF.